This T cell receptor beta chain was sequenced for a study of PD-1 blockade in classical Hodgkin lymphoma. The V and J ends lost 4 bases and 5 bases, in that order; junction bases with no gene match: 8. This CDR3 spans 15 amino acids. The germline V gene encodes CDR1 LNHDA and CDR2 SQIVND (reference sequence). Relapse after autologous stem cell transplantation occurred in every patient, and brentuximab vedotin exposure varied. TCRdb keeps only in-frame clones here, not all; method: immunoSEQ multiplex PCR. This table holds about 21,000 clones, 68% found once. This sequence was found in a human donor with classical Hodgkin lymphoma. The specimen was peripheral blood mononuclear cells (PBMCs), collected at baseline. This chain joins TRBV19 and TRBJ2-1; 7 bases fit TRBD2. DNA for the CDR3: TGTGCCAGTAGTAAAAGCGGGGCCAAAAACAATGAGCAGTTCTTC. It is translated as CASSKSGAKNNEQFF.